Each of the 21 T cell receptor beta chains below was sequenced from the same sample in a study of blood T cell repertoires in COVID-19. Profiling relied on immunoSEQ multiplex PCR, and the TCRdb table lists in-frame clones only, not all of them. The sample holds tens of thousands of clones, roughly 88% seen once. Sequences were obtained from peripheral blood. All receptors come from a man aged 30 to 39 with acute or convalescent COVID-19.

The rearrangement joins TRBV5-1 to TRBJ2-3; possible D gene TRBD2, 5 bases. The CDR3 sequence is 13 residues long. V lost 0 bases to trimming and J lost 4 bases, with 6 bases between them. Germline loops: CDR1 SGHRS, CDR2 YFSETQ. The CDR3 here is CASSLGTSDTQYF. The CDR3 DNA follows: TGCGCCAGCAGCTTGGGGACTTCAGATACGCAGTATTTT.

The V and J genes are TRBV15 and TRBJ2-1; D may be TRBD2 (7 bases). The CDR3 consists of 15 residues. Trimming removed 0 bases at V and 10 bases at J, with 16 bases between. From germline, CDR1 is LNHNV and CDR2 YYDKDF (reference sequence). The DNA for the CDR3 is TGTGCCACCAGCAGAGAAGGGGGAGGGGTTAGAGAGCAGTTCTTC. Its protein is CATSREGGGVREQFF.

This clone was seen just once. The rearrangement links TRBV5-4 to TRBJ1-3; no reliable D call. CDR1 is SGHNT, CDR2 YYREEE, per germline (reference sequence). This CDR3 has 13 residues. Trimming stripped 4 bases from V and 2 bases from J, with 7 bases between. In nucleotides, the CDR3 is TGTGCCAGCAGCCAGAGGACTGGAAACACCATATATTTT. Its translation is CASSQRTGNTIYF.

CDR3 nucleotide sequence: TGTGCCAGCAGTTTGGGGAGATGGGCTTTCACAGATACGCAGTATTTT. It is translated as CASSLGRWAFTDTQYF. V gene TRBV28 combines with J gene TRBJ2-3, with a possible D match to TRBD2 (5 bases). The V and J ends lost 3 bases and 2 bases respectively, with 15 bases between them. This CDR3 is built from 16 residues. Germline V gene data show CDR1 as MDHEN and CDR2 as SYDVKM.

V gene TRBV2 combines with J gene TRBJ2-5, with D maybe TRBD1 (6 bases). V lost 5 bases and J 5 bases, leaving 9 bases between the germline ends. The CDR3 consists of 12 residues. Germline V gives CDR1 SNHLY, CDR2 FYNNEI. The CDR3, as DNA: TGTGCCAGCAGTCAGCAGGGGGAGACCCAGTACTTC. Amino acid sequence: CASSQQGETQYF.

This rearrangement joins TRBV11-1 to TRBJ2-5; possibly TRBD1 for D (5 bases). Germline values: CDR1 SGHAT, CDR2 FQDESV (reference sequence). V lost 5 bases and J 6 bases, leaving 13 bases between the germline ends. This CDR3 contains 13 residues. CDR3 amino acids: CASSEDRGQTQYF. The CDR3 DNA sequence: TGTGCCAGCAGCGAAGATAGGGGCCAGACCCAGTACTTC.

The chain links TRBV28 to TRBJ1-2; 7 bases match TRBD1. The CDR3 totals 12 residues. Germline CDR1 reads MDHEN; CDR2 reads SYDVKM. V lost 6 bases and J lost 6; bases outside the gene matches: 4. CDR3 in amino acids: CASRLQGDGYTF. CDR3 bases: TGTGCCAGCAGACTTCAGGGGGATGGCTACACCTTC.

The rearrangement joins TRBV3-1 (or the pseudogene TRBV3-2) to TRBJ2-1, with TRBD1 as a possible D gene (6 bases). This CDR3 is built from 15 residues. CDR1 is LGHDT, CDR2 YNNKEL, per germline (reference sequence). The V gene lost 1 base and the J gene lost 9 bases, with 16 bases spanning the gap. This chain's CDR3 is CASSQVPGRGFEQFF. The CDR3 DNA follows: TGTGCCAGCAGCCAAGTTCCTGGCAGGGGTTTTGAGCAGTTCTTC.

CDR3 nucleotides: TGTGCCAGCAGTGTACTTGGGCCGTTCAGCTCCTACGAGCAGTACTTC. Its protein product is CASSVLGPFSSYEQYF. The chain links TRBV2 to TRBJ2-7, with D uncertain. In germline, CDR1 is SNHLY, CDR2 FYNNEI. The CDR3 covers 16 residues. Trimming removed 4 bases from V and 0 bases from J, with 16 bases in between. Filled out from reference TRBV2 and TRBJ2-7, the complete variable domain reads EPEVTQTPSHQVTQMGQEVILRCVPISNHLYFYWYRQILGQKVEFLVSFYNNEISEKSEIFDDQFSVERPDGSNFTLKIRSTKLEDSAMYFCASSVLGPFSSYEQYFGPGTRLTVT.

In its sample, this clone was seen a few times. The rearrangement joins TRBV15 to TRBJ2-7; perhaps TRBD2 as D (5 bases). Between the trimmed V and J ends, which lost 1 base and 7 bases, there was a span of 5 bases. The germline CDR1 and CDR2 sequences are LNHNV and YYDKDF (reference sequence). The length of the CDR3 is 11 residues. The CDR3 coding sequence is TGTGCCACCAGCAGAGGGAGGGAGCAGTACTTC. As protein: CATSRGREQYF. The entire variable domain, with the rest obtained from reference TRBV15 and TRBJ2-7, is as follows: DAMVIQNPRYQVTQFGKPVTLSCSQTLNHNVMYWYQQKSSQAPKLLFHYYDKDFNNEADTPDNFQSRRPNTSFCFLDIRSPGLGDTAMYLCATSRGREQYFGPGTRLTVT.

CDR3 sequence reads: CASATGSRNTIYF. DNA of the CDR3: TGTGCCAGCGCCACAGGGAGTAGAAACACCATATATTTT. The chain is built from TRBV7-8 and TRBJ1-3; possibly TRBD1 for D (6 bases). This CDR3 spans 13 amino acids. Trimming took off 8 bases at V and 5 bases at J, with 13 bases between the two ends. From germline, CDR1 is SGHVS and CDR2 FQNEAQ.

V usage is TRBV19 and J usage is TRBJ2-2, with TRBD2 matching over 10 bases. The germline gives CDR1 LNHDA, CDR2 SQIVND (reference sequence). The CDR3 has 20 residues. Trimming cost V 5 bases and J 6 bases; bases outside gene matches: 21. The CDR3 region is CASSGPPMGLAGAFSGELFF. The CDR3 DNA sequence: TGTGCCAGTAGTGGTCCCCCCATGGGTCTAGCGGGAGCTTTCTCCGGGGAGCTGTTTTTT.

This clone was recorded once. The V call is TRBV19, the J call TRBJ2-1; 12 bases are shared with TRBD2. Losses at the gene ends were 5 bases for V and 7 bases for J; bases not matched to a gene: 3. The V gene's germline CDR1 is LNHDA and CDR2 SQIVND (reference sequence). The CDR3 length is 14 residues. The CDR3 is CASSWTSGDNEQFF. The DNA for the CDR3 is TGTGCCAGTAGTTGGACTAGCGGGGATAATGAGCAGTTCTTC.

The rearrangement links TRBV4-3 to TRBJ2-7; a weak D match, TRBD2 (5 bases). Germline V gene lookup returns CDR1 LGHNA and CDR2 YSLEER. This CDR3 is built from 15 residues. V was clipped by 1 base and J by 3 bases, with 13 bases between them. Here the CDR3 DNA reads TGCGCCAGCAGCCAAGCGAGAGGGTGGGACTACGAGCAGTACTTC. Its protein product is CASSQARGWDYEQYF.

This chain connects TRBV3-1 (or the pseudogene TRBV3-2) to TRBJ2-7, with a weak D call TRBD2 (5 bases). Trimming took off 3 bases at V and 2 bases at J, with 11 bases between the two ends. This CDR3 has 14 residues. The germline V gene encodes CDR1 LGHDT and CDR2 YNNKEL (reference sequence). The CDR3 nucleotides are TGTGCCAGCAGCCAGAGCCTGAGGGCCTACGAGCAGTACTTC. Translating gives CASSQSLRAYEQYF.

The chain recombines TRBV5-1 with TRBJ2-7, with TRBD1 as a possible D gene (7 bases). Germline CDR1 and CDR2: SGHRS and YFSETQ. Trimming left V 6 bases short and J 5 bases short, with 24 bases between. CDR3 length equals 16 residues. CDR3: CASNPGGSTYLDEQYF. DNA of the CDR3: TGCGCCAGCAACCCAGGGGGGTCCACATATCTAGACGAGCAGTACTTC.

CDR3 residues: CASAPTGPRETQYF. DNA of the CDR3: TGTGCCAGCGCTCCGACAGGGCCAAGGGAGACCCAGTACTTC. The chain couples TRBV19 to TRBJ2-5, with 7 bases identical to TRBD1. The trim removed 9 bases at V and 5 bases at J, leaving 12 bases unmatched. The CDR3 sequence is 14 residues long. From germline, CDR1 is LNHDA and CDR2 SQIVND (reference sequence).

V usage is TRBV4-1 and J usage is TRBJ2-1; D is ambiguous. The germline CDR1 and CDR2 sequences are MGHRA and YSYEKL. CDR3 length equals 14 residues. V lost 1 base, J lost 9 bases, and 13 bases lay in between. This chain's CDR3 is CASSQAPGPFEQFF. CDR3 DNA sequence: TGCGCCAGCAGCCAAGCCCCTGGGCCTTTTGAGCAGTTCTTC.

The J gene is TRBJ2-4, the V gene TRBV7-2; TRBD1 matches 9 bases. This CDR3 comprises 15 residues. V was clipped by 2 bases and J by 8 bases; unmatched bases: 7. Germline CDR1 SGHTA, CDR2 FQGNSA. The CDR3 coding sequence is TGTGCCAGCAGCTTAACTGGGACAGGGTGGGACATTCAGTACTTC. The encoded protein is CASSLTGTGWDIQYF.

The V call is TRBV5-5, the J call TRBJ2-1; D is ambiguous. The germline CDR1 and CDR2 sequences are SGHKS and YYEKEE (reference sequence). Trimming shortened V by 0 bases and J by 3 bases, and 7 bases separated the two germline ends. The CDR3 spans 14 residues. The CDR3 region is CASSLGLLYNEQFF. Here the CDR3 DNA reads TGTGCCAGCAGCTTGGGACTCCTCTACAATGAGCAGTTCTTC.

The rearrangement uses TRBV28 and TRBJ1-5, with 7 bases fitting TRBD1. CDR1 is MDHEN, CDR2 SYDVKM, per germline. This CDR3 region has 17 residues. J was trimmed by 0 bases and V by 8 bases; bases with no gene match: 13. Here the CDR3 reads CASRDSLLIGSNQPQHF. The CDR3 bases are TGTGCCAGCCGGGACAGCCTCCTTATAGGTAGCAATCAGCCCCAGCATTTT.